These 14 T cell receptor beta chains share one sample of origin, sequenced in a study of blood T cell repertoires in COVID-19. TCRdb's copy holds only in-frame clones and misses some; the assay was immunoSEQ multiplex PCR. The repertoire holds under 110,000 clones, with 70% to 90% as singletons. The sample taken for sequencing was peripheral blood. These receptors originate from a woman aged 25-40 years with acute or convalescent COVID-19.

The chain employs TRBV27 and TRBJ2-1; TRBD2 aligns across 8 bases. V gave up 3 bases and J gave up 2 bases; unmatched junction bases: 6. The length of the CDR3 is 16 residues. Germline V CDR1 and CDR2: MNHEY, SMNVEV (reference sequence). CDR3 sequence reads: CASSFGGAIPYNEQFF. CDR3 bases: TGTGCCAGCAGTTTCGGGGGGGCAATACCCTACAATGAGCAGTTCTTC.

The chain uses TRBV5-1 and TRBJ2-1; TRBD1 agrees at 8 bases. There are 15 residues in the CDR3. V lost 4 bases to trimming and J lost 5 bases; unmatched junction nucleotides: 8. The germline gives CDR1 SGHRS, CDR2 YFSETQ. Here the CDR3 DNA reads TGCGCCAGCAGCGGGCGGGACAGGACACACAATGAGCAGTTCTTC. Protein product: CASSGRDRTHNEQFF.

The J gene is TRBJ2-5, the V gene TRBV19, with a weak D call TRBD1 (5 bases). The V end lost 3 bases, the J end lost 1 base, and 18 bases lay between the germline ends. Germline CDR1 reads LNHDA; CDR2 reads SQIVND (reference sequence). The CDR3 totals 17 residues. This CDR3 is CASSMGSAGLLQETQYF. The CDR3 nucleotides read TGTGCCAGTAGTATGGGAAGCGCAGGGCTCCTCCAAGAGACCCAGTACTTC.

Note on this clone: A junction boundary mismatches the germline segment, possibly from a read error. The chain combines TRBV2 with TRBJ1-2, with D tentatively TRBD1 (6 bases). Germline V gene data show CDR1 as SNHLY and CDR2 as FYNNEI. The CDR3 runs 13 residues. The CDR3 bases are TGTGCCAGCAGTGAAGGAGGAACAGGGCCCCCCTCCTTC. Its protein product is CASSEGGTGPPSF.

V usage is TRBV7-8 and J usage is TRBJ1-6, with D unresolved. The CDR3 runs 15 residues. Trimming removed 8 bases at V and 7 bases at J, with 18 bases between. CDR1 and CDR2 (germline): SGHVS, FQNEAQ. Here the CDR3 reads CASAGVGVRNSPLHF. In DNA, the CDR3 is TGTGCCAGCGCTGGGGTCGGGGTTCGGAATTCACCCCTCCACTTT. Full variable domain (outside the CDR3, taken from reference TRBV7-8 and TRBJ1-6): GAGVSQSPRYKVAKRGQDVALRCDPISGHVSLFWYQQALGQGPEFLTYFQNEAQLDKSGLPSDRFFAERPEGSVSTLKIQRTQQEDSAVYLCASAGVGVRNSPLHFGNGTRLTVT.

V gene TRBV5-1 combines with J gene TRBJ2-3; D gene unclear. V was trimmed by 0 bases and J by 2 bases, leaving 7 bases between them. The CDR3 contains 14 residues. The germline gives CDR1 SGHRS, CDR2 YFSETQ. As DNA, the CDR3 is TGCGCCAGCAGCTTGGACCAGATCACAGATACGCAGTATTTT. Amino acid sequence: CASSLDQITDTQYF. The full variable domain, in which reference TRBV5-1 and TRBJ2-3 provide the parts outside the CDR3, is KAGVTQTPRYLIKTRGQQVTLSCSPISGHRSVSWYQQTPGQGLQFLFEYFSETQRNKGNFPGRFSGRQFSNSRSEMNVSTLELGDSALYLCASSLDQITDTQYFGPGTRLTVL.

The J gene is TRBJ2-7, the V gene TRBV6-5; TRBD2 matches at 9 bases. Germline-derived CDR1 and CDR2 are MNHEY and SVGAGI. The CDR3 has 15 residues. V trimming: 0 bases; J trimming: 6 bases; junction bases outside the gene matches: 6. CDR3 residues: CASSYSGGGASEQYF. In DNA form, the CDR3 reads TGTGCCAGCAGTTACTCTGGCGGGGGGGCCTCCGAGCAGTACTTC.

There are a few counts of this clone. V and J are TRBV10-1 and TRBJ1-1; 8 bases are a match to TRBD1. Germline V gene lookup returns CDR1 WNHNN and CDR2 SYGVQD (reference sequence). With V trimmed by 5 bases and J by 3 bases, 5 bases remained unmatched. The CDR3 is made up of 14 amino acids. The CDR3 is CASSRGQGDTEAFF. CDR3 nucleotides: TGCGCCAGCAGTCGCGGACAGGGTGACACTGAAGCTTTCTTT.

This clone was counted a few times. The rearrangement joins TRBV18 to TRBJ2-7; TRBD1 matches 10 bases. This CDR3 contains 15 residues. Germline V lookup: CDR1 KGHSH, CDR2 LQKENI. The V gene end was trimmed by 3 bases and the J gene end by 0 bases; junction bases not matched to a gene: 2. The CDR3 protein is CASSPGQGNSYEQYF. The CDR3 bases are TGTGCCAGCTCACCGGGACAGGGGAACTCCTACGAGCAGTACTTC.

The V call is TRBV7-3, the J call TRBJ1-3, with 8 bases that match TRBD1. From germline, CDR1 is SGHTA and CDR2 FQGTGA. The CDR3 spans 15 residues. V trimming: 5 bases; J trimming: 1 base; junction bases outside the gene matches: 4. CDR3 residues: CASSVDRGSGNTIYF. The CDR3 DNA reads TGTGCCAGCAGCGTCGACAGGGGATCTGGAAACACCATATATTTT. The full variable domain, completed using reference TRBV7-3 and TRBJ1-3, is GAGVSQTPSNKVTEKGKYVELRCDPISGHTALYWYRQSLGQGPEFLIYFQGTGAADDSGLPNDRFFAVRPEGSVSTLKIQRTERGDSAVYLCASSVDRGSGNTIYFGEGSWLTVV.

The chain combines TRBV28 with TRBJ1-2, with 9 bases that match TRBD1. V lost 5 bases to trimming and J lost 3 bases; unmatched junction nucleotides: 4. The CDR3 spans 14 residues. Germline V lookup: CDR1 MDHEN, CDR2 SYDVKM. The CDR3 region has the DNA TGTGCCAGCAGTCCCGGGACAGGGTACTATGGCTACACCTTC. It translates to CASSPGTGYYGYTF.

The chain employs TRBV9 and TRBJ2-3; TRBD2 agrees at 8 bases. Trimming removed 3 bases from V and 6 bases from J; junction bases left unmatched: 12. The CDR3 is 16 amino acids. Germline V gene sequence: CDR1 SGDLS, CDR2 YYNGEE. Here the CDR3 DNA reads TGTGCCAGCAGCGCCCTCCCAGGCGGGGGGTCCGATACGCAGTATTTT. This codes for CASSALPGGGSDTQYF.

The chain joins TRBV7-9 to TRBJ1-6, with 7 bases identical to TRBD1. This CDR3 has 15 residues. Per germline, CDR1 SEHNR and CDR2 FQNEAQ (reference sequence). Unmatched junction bases numbered 8, after V lost 5 bases and J lost 7 bases. The CDR3 sequence: CASSATGTANSPLHF. The CDR3 DNA follows: TGTGCCAGCAGCGCTACTGGGACAGCGAATTCACCCCTCCACTTT.

This rearrangement joins TRBV19 to TRBJ1-2, with 8 bases aligning to TRBD1. V lost 6 bases and J lost 6; bases outside the gene matches: 9. Germline V gene data show CDR1 as LNHDA and CDR2 as SQIVND (reference sequence). The CDR3 extends over 14 amino acids. As DNA, the CDR3 is TGTGCCAGTAGCCCAGGGGACAGGTCGGATGGCTACACCTTC. Encoded protein: CASSPGDRSDGYTF.